A selection of T cell receptor beta chains follows, all from one sample in a study of T cell repertoires in cytomegalovirus infection. One entry per CDR3 protein, called by TCRdb with MiXCR from the reads. The data contain more than 250,000 distinct CDR3 sequences, 25% of them singletons. For these receptors, no antigen is known. This sample comprised cultured PBMCs, obtained from culture after CMV antigen stimulation. The source is a human donor in good health (CMV status not recorded). Some clones in this sample may be carry-over from other donors' samples. CDR3s include the opening cysteine and the closing phenylalanine or tryptophan. Fields, in order: clone size, V gene, D gene, J gene, CDR3 DNA, CDR3 protein. A D gene is named only where the DNA matches it firmly. Size is stated for part of the rows, as once, few or many counts, or as a class when the clone is expanded.

abundance: -
v_gene: TRBV11-2
d_gene: TRBD2
j_gene: TRBJ2-1
CDR3nt: TGTGCCAGCAGCCCGGGGACTAGCGGGACTATGGTTGAGCAGTTCTTC
CDR3aa: CASSPGTSGTMVEQFF

abundance: many
v_gene: TRBV7-2
d_gene: -
j_gene: TRBJ1-5
CDR3nt: TGTGCCAGCAGTGTAGACGGTGGCAATCAGCCCCAGCATTTT
CDR3aa: CASSVDGGNQPQHF

abundance: -
v_gene: TRBV19
d_gene: -
j_gene: TRBJ2-5
CDR3nt: TGTGCCAGTAGTAGGAGGGGTGTATACCAAGAGACCCAGTACTTC
CDR3aa: CASSRRGVYQETQYF

abundance: few
v_gene: TRBV7-9
d_gene: TRBD2
j_gene: TRBJ2-1
CDR3nt: TGTGCCAGCAGCCGTGGGGGGCTAGCGGGAGCTGAGGATGAGCAGTTCTTC
CDR3aa: CASSRGGLAGAEDEQFF

abundance: -
v_gene: TRBV20-1
d_gene: -
j_gene: TRBJ1-1
CDR3nt: TGCAGTGCCACCGGACAGAACACTGAAGCTTTCTTT
CDR3aa: CSATGQNTEAFF

abundance: many
v_gene: TRBV5-1
d_gene: TRBD2
j_gene: TRBJ2-5
CDR3nt: TGCGCCAGCAGCTCCGGGACTAGCGGGCCAGAGACCCAGTACTTC
CDR3aa: CASSSGTSGPETQYF

abundance: -
v_gene: TRBV6-5
d_gene: -
j_gene: TRBJ1-2
CDR3nt: TGTGCCAGCAGGCCTACGGGGGCAGGATGGTATGGCTACACCTTC
CDR3aa: CASRPTGAGWYGYTF

abundance: few
v_gene: TRBV28
d_gene: -
j_gene: TRBJ1-3
CDR3nt: TGTGCCAGCACCCCGGGACTGATAAACTCTGGAAACACCATATATTTT
CDR3aa: CASTPGLINSGNTIYF

abundance: -
v_gene: TRBV6-6
d_gene: -
j_gene: TRBJ2-7
CDR3nt: TGTGCCAGCAGGCCGTGGGACGGGACCTACGAGCAGTACTTC
CDR3aa: CASRPWDGTYEQYF

abundance: -
v_gene: TRBV28
d_gene: -
j_gene: TRBJ1-5
CDR3nt: TGTGCCAGCAGTTTATGGGCAGGGAATAGCAATCAGCCCCAGCATTTT
CDR3aa: CASSLWAGNSNQPQHF

abundance: -
v_gene: TRBV2
d_gene: TRBD1
j_gene: TRBJ2-7
CDR3nt: TGTGCCAGCAGGGGGGACAGTGCGCAGTACTTC
CDR3aa: CASRGDSAQYF

abundance: -
v_gene: TRBV12-3/TRBV12-4
d_gene: -
j_gene: TRBJ2-6
CDR3nt: TGTGCCAGCAGCTCCAGACTACACAAACGTAGCTCTGGGGCCAACGTCCTGACTTTC
CDR3aa: CASSSRLHKRSSGANVLTF

abundance: few
v_gene: TRBV30
d_gene: -
j_gene: TRBJ2-3
CDR3nt: TGTGCCTGGAGTGTACAGGGACGGATAATCACAGATACGCAGTATTTT
CDR3aa: CAWSVQGRIITDTQYF

abundance: -
v_gene: TRBV6-5
d_gene: -
j_gene: TRBJ2-5
CDR3nt: TGTGCCAGCAGTTACTTTCGGGACGAAGAGACCCAGTACTTC
CDR3aa: CASSYFRDEETQYF

abundance: few
v_gene: TRBV7-9
d_gene: TRBD1
j_gene: TRBJ2-2
CDR3nt: TGTGCCAGCAGCATGACAGGGGGCGCGATCGGGGAGCTGTTTTTT
CDR3aa: CASSMTGGAIGELFF

abundance: -
v_gene: TRBV19
d_gene: -
j_gene: TRBJ2-2
CDR3nt: TGTGCCAGTAGTATAAGACTCACCGGGGAGCTGTTTTTT
CDR3aa: CASSIRLTGELFF

abundance: -
v_gene: TRBV12-3/TRBV12-4
d_gene: -
j_gene: TRBJ2-4
CDR3nt: TGTGCCAGCAGAAGGGGGACGGACTATCAGTACTTC
CDR3aa: CASRRGTDYQYF

abundance: few
v_gene: TRBV4-3
d_gene: TRBD2
j_gene: TRBJ2-3
CDR3nt: TGCGCCAGCAGCCAAGAATTTGATCGCACTAGCGGGAGAAGAGATACGCAGTATTTT
CDR3aa: CASSQEFDRTSGRRDTQYF

abundance: -
v_gene: TRBV7-9
d_gene: -
j_gene: TRBJ2-1
CDR3nt: TGTGCCAGCAGCCCCCCAGCGGATTGGGGCAATGAGCAGTTCTTC
CDR3aa: CASSPPADWGNEQFF

abundance: -
v_gene: TRBV5-8
d_gene: -
j_gene: TRBJ2-1
CDR3nt: TGTGCCAGCAGCTCCGCCCGGGGAGTAAGGATTGAGCAGTTCTTC
CDR3aa: CASSSARGVRIEQFF

abundance: -
v_gene: TRBV20-1
d_gene: -
j_gene: TRBJ2-1
CDR3nt: TGCAGTGCTAGAGGTCGGGGTGCAGGTCCCAATGAGCAGTTCTTC
CDR3aa: CSARGRGAGPNEQFF

abundance: -
v_gene: TRBV6-6
d_gene: TRBD1
j_gene: TRBJ1-5
CDR3nt: TGTGCCAGCAGTTACTCCGGGACAGTCTATAGCAATCAGCCCCAGCATTTT
CDR3aa: CASSYSGTVYSNQPQHF

abundance: few
v_gene: TRBV12-3/TRBV12-4
d_gene: -
j_gene: TRBJ2-1
CDR3nt: TGTGCCAGCAGTTTAGGGCAGGGCCACTACAATGAGCAGTTCTTC
CDR3aa: CASSLGQGHYNEQFF

abundance: few
v_gene: TRBV27
d_gene: -
j_gene: TRBJ2-3
CDR3nt: TGTGCCAGCAGTTGGAGGCCTAGCACAGATACGCAGTATTTT
CDR3aa: CASSWRPSTDTQYF

abundance: few
v_gene: TRBV5-4
d_gene: -
j_gene: TRBJ1-3
CDR3nt: TGTGCCAGCAGCGAGGGGAGCCACTCTGGAAACACCATATATTTT
CDR3aa: CASSEGSHSGNTIYF

abundance: few
v_gene: TRBV20-1
d_gene: -
j_gene: TRBJ2-3
CDR3nt: TGCAGTGCACCCAGTCAGGGCAACACAGATACGCAGTATTTT
CDR3aa: CSAPSQGNTDTQYF

abundance: few
v_gene: TRBV7-2
d_gene: -
j_gene: TRBJ2-7
CDR3nt: TGTGCCAGCAGCGGGTCCGGTAGTTACTCCTACGAGCAGTACTTC
CDR3aa: CASSGSGSYSYEQYF

abundance: -
v_gene: TRBV6-6
d_gene: -
j_gene: TRBJ2-2
CDR3nt: TGTGCCAGCAGGCCAGGGGTGGTCGGGGAGCTGTTTTTT
CDR3aa: CASRPGVVGELFF

abundance: -
v_gene: TRBV7-6
d_gene: TRBD2
j_gene: TRBJ2-5
CDR3nt: TGTGCCAGCAGCTCCCGGACGACTAGCGGGAGTAAAGAGACCCAGTACTTC
CDR3aa: CASSSRTTSGSKETQYF

abundance: -
v_gene: TRBV7-2
d_gene: -
j_gene: TRBJ1-6
CDR3nt: TGTGCCAGCAGCCCCGGACAGAATTCACCCCTCCACTTT
CDR3aa: CASSPGQNSPLHF

abundance: -
v_gene: TRBV20-1
d_gene: -
j_gene: TRBJ1-2
CDR3nt: TGCAGTGCTAGAGATCTGTCAGAATCTTACTATGGCTACACCTTC
CDR3aa: CSARDLSESYYGYTF

abundance: few
v_gene: TRBV4-3
d_gene: TRBD2
j_gene: TRBJ2-1
CDR3nt: TGCGCCAGCAGCCAAGAGTTTATCGGGAGGGGGGCTGAGCAGTTCTTC
CDR3aa: CASSQEFIGRGAEQFF

abundance: -
v_gene: TRBV11-2
d_gene: -
j_gene: TRBJ2-5
CDR3nt: TGTGCCAGCAGCCAGCTTCGGGAGACCCAGTACTTC
CDR3aa: CASSQLRETQYF

abundance: many
v_gene: TRBV11-2
d_gene: -
j_gene: TRBJ2-7
CDR3nt: TGTGCCAGCCGGAAGACAGGCGGAGCCTACGAGCAGTACTTC
CDR3aa: CASRKTGGAYEQYF

abundance: few
v_gene: TRBV6-5
d_gene: -
j_gene: TRBJ2-1
CDR3nt: TGTGCCAGCAGTTATCTCCTAGATAGGGCCAATGAGCAGTTCTTC
CDR3aa: CASSYLLDRANEQFF

abundance: many
v_gene: TRBV7-2
d_gene: -
j_gene: TRBJ2-1
CDR3nt: TGTGCCAGCACCGGGAGCTCCTACAATGAGCAGTTCTTC
CDR3aa: CASTGSSYNEQFF

abundance: many
v_gene: TRBV7-7
d_gene: -
j_gene: TRBJ2-5
CDR3nt: TGTGCTAGCAGCCCGAGTGGCGGGATCCAAGAGACCCAGTACTTC
CDR3aa: CASSPSGGIQETQYF

abundance: few
v_gene: TRBV2
d_gene: TRBD1
j_gene: TRBJ1-3
CDR3nt: TGTGCCAGCAGCAGGGACAGACCTTTGGGAAACACCATATATTTT
CDR3aa: CASSRDRPLGNTIYF

abundance: few
v_gene: TRBV27
d_gene: TRBD1
j_gene: TRBJ1-2
CDR3nt: TGTGCCAGCAGTTTATTCGCAGGGGGTTCCTATGGCTACACCTTC
CDR3aa: CASSLFAGGSYGYTF

abundance: few
v_gene: TRBV6-1
d_gene: -
j_gene: TRBJ2-6
CDR3nt: TGTGCCAGCAGTGCCGAGCTGAGGATCGGGGCCAACGTCCTGACTTTC
CDR3aa: CASSAELRIGANVLTF